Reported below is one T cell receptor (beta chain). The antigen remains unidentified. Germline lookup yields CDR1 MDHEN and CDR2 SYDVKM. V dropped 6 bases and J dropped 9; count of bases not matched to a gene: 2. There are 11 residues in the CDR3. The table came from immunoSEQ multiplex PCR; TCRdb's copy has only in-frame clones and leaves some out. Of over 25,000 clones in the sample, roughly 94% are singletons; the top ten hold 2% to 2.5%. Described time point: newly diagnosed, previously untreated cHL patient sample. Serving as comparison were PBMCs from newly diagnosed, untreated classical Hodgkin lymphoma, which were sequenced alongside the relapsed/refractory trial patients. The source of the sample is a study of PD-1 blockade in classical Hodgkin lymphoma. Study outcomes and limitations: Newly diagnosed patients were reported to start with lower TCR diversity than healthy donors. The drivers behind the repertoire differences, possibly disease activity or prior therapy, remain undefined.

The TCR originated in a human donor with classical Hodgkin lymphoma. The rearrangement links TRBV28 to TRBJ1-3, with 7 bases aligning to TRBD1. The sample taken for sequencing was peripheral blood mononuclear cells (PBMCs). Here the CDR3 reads CASRHRGTIYF. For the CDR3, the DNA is TGTGCCAGCAGACACAGGGGCACCATATATTTT.